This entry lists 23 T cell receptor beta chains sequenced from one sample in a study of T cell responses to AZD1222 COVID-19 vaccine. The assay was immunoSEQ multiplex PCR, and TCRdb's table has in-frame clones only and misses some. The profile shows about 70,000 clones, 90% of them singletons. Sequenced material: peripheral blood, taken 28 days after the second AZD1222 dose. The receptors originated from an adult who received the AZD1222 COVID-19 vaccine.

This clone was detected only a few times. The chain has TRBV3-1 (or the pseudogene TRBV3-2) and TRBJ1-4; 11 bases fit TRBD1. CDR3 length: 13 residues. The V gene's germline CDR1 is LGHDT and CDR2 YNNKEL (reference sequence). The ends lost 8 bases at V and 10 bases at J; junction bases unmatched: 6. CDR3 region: CASGQGARGKLFF. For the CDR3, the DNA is TGTGCCAGCGGACAGGGGGCGCGAGGAAAACTGTTTTTT.

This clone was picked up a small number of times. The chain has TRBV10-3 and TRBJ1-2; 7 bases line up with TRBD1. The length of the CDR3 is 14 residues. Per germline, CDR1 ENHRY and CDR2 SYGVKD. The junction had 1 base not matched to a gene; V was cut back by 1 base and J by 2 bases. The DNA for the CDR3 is TGTGCCATCAGTGAGTTGGGACAGAACTATGGCTACACCTTC. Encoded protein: CAISELGQNYGYTF.

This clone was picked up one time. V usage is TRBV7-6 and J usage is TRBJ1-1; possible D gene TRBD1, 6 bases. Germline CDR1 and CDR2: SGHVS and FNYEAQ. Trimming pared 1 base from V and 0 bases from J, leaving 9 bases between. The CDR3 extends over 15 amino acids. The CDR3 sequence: CASSLGQGMNTEAFF. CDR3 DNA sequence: TGTGCCAGCAGCTTAGGCCAGGGGATGAACACTGAAGCTTTCTTT. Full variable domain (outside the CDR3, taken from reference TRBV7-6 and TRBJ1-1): GAGVSQSPRYKVTKRGQDVALRCDPISGHVSLYWYRQALGQGPEFLTYFNYEAQQDKSGLPNDRFSAERPEGSISTLTIQRTEQRDSAMYRCASSLGQGMNTEAFFGQGTRLTVV.

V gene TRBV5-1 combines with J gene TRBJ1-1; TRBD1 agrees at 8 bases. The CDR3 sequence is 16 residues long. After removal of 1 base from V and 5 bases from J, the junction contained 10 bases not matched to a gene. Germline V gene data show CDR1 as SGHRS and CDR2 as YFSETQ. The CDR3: CASSLLNGQGETEAFF. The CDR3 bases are TGCGCCAGCAGCTTGTTAAATGGACAGGGTGAAACTGAAGCTTTCTTT.

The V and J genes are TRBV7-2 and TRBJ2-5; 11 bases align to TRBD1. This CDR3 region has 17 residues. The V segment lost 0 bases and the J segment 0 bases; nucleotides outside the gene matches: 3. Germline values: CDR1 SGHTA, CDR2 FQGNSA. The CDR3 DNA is TGTGCCAGCAGCTTAGCGGACAGGGGGCGGGACCAAGAGACCCAGTACTTC. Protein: CASSLADRGRDQETQYF.

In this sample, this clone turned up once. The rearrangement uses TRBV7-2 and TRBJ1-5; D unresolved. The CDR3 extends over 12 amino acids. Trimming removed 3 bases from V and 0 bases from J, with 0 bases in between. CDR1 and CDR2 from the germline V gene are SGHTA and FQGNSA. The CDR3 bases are TGTGCCAGCAGCTTTAGCAATCAGCCCCAGCATTTT. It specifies CASSFSNQPQHF.

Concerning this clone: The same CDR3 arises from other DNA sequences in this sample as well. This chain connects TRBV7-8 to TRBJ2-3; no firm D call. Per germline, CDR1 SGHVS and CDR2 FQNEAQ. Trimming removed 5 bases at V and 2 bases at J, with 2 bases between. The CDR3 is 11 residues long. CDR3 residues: CASSPTDTQYF. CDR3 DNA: TGTGCCAGCAGCCCCACAGATACGCAGTATTTT.

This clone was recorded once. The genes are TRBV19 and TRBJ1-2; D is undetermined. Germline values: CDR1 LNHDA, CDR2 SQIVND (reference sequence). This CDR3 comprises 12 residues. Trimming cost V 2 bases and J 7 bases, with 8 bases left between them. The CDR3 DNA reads TGTGCCAGTAGTATATCGAGGGCTGGCTACACCTTC. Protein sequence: CASSISRAGYTF.

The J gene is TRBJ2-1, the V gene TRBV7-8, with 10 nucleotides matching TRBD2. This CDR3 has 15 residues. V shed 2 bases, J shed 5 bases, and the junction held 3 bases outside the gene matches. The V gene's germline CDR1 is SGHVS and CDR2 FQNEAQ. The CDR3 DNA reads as TGTGCCAGCAGCTTAATAACTAGCGGGGACAATGAGCAGTTCTTC. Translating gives CASSLITSGDNEQFF.

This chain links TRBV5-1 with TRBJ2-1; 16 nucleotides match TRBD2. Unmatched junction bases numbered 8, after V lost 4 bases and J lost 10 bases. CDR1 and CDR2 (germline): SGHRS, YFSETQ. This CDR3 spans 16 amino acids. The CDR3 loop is CASSLGTSGRVREQFF. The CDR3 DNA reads TGCGCCAGCAGCCTGGGGACTAGCGGGAGGGTGCGGGAGCAGTTCTTC.

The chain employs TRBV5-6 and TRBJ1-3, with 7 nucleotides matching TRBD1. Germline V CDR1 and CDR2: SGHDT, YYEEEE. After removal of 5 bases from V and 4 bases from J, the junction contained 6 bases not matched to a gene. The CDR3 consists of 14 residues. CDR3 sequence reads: CASRAAGGGNTIYF. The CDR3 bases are TGTGCCAGCAGGGCCGCAGGGGGAGGAAACACCATATATTTT.

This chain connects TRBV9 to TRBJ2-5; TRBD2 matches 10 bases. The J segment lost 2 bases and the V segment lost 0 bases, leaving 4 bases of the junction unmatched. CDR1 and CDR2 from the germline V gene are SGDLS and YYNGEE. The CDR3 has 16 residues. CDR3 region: CASSVALAGSQETQYF. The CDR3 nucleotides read TGTGCCAGCAGCGTAGCACTAGCGGGATCTCAAGAGACCCAGTACTTC.

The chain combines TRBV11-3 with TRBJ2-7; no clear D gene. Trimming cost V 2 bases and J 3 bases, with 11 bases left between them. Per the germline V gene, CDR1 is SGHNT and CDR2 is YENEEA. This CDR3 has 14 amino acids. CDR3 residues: CASSLWGTHYEQYF. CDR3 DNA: TGTGCCAGCAGCTTATGGGGAACGCACTACGAGCAGTACTTC. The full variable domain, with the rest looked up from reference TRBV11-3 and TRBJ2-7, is EAGVVQSPRYKIIEKKQPVAFWCNPISGHNTLYWYLQNLGQGPELLIRYENEEAVDDSQLPKDRFSAERLKGVDSTLKIQPAELGDSAVYLCASSLWGTHYEQYFGPGTRLTVT.

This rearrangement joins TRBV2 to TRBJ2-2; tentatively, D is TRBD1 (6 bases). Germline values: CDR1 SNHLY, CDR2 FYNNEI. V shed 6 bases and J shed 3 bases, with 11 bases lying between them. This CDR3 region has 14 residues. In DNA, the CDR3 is TGTGCCAGCAGCCCGGACAGAGACACCGGGGAGCTGTTTTTT. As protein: CASSPDRDTGELFF.

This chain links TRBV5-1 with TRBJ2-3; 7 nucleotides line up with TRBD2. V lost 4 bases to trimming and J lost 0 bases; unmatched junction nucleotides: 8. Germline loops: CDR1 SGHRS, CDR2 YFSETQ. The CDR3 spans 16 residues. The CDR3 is CASSPGWGGSTDTQYF. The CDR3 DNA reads TGCGCCAGCAGCCCCGGTTGGGGGGGAAGCACAGATACGCAGTATTTT.

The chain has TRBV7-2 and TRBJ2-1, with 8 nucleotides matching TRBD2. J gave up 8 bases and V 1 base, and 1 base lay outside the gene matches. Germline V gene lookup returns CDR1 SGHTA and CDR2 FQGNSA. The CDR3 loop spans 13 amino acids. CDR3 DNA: TGTGCCAGCAGCTTAGGGGGACTAGATGAGCAGTTCTTC. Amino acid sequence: CASSLGGLDEQFF.

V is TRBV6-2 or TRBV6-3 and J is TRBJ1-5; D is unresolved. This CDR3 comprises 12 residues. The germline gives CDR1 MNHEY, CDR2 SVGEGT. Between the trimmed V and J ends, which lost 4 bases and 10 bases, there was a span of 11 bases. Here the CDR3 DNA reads TGTGCCAGCAGTTCGATCGTAGGACCCCAGCATTTT. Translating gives CASSSIVGPQHF.

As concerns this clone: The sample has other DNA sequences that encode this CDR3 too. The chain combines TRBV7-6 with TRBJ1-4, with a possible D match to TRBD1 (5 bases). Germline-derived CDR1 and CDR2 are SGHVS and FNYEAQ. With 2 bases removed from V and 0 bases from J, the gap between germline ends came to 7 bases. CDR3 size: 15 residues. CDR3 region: CASSLSRATNEKLFF. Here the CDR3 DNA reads TGTGCCAGCAGCTTAAGCAGGGCAACTAATGAAAAACTGTTTTTT. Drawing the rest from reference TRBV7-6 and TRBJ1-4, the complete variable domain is GAGVSQSPRYKVTKRGQDVALRCDPISGHVSLYWYRQALGQGPEFLTYFNYEAQQDKSGLPNDRFSAERPEGSISTLTIQRTEQRDSAMYRCASSLSRATNEKLFFGSGTQLSVL.

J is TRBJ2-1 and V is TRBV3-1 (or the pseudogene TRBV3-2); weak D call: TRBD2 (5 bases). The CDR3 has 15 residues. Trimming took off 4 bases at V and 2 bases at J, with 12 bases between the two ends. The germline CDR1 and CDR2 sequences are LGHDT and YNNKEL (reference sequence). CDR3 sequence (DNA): TGTGCCAGCAGCCGCCAACTCGGGGCCTACAATGAGCAGTTCTTC. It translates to CASSRQLGAYNEQFF.

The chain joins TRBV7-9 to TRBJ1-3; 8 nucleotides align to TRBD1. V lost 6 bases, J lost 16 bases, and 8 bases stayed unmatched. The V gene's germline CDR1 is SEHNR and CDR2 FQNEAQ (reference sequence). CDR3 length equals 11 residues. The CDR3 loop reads CASRSSQGDYF. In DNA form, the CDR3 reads TGTGCCAGCAGGTCATCACAGGGGGACTATTTT.

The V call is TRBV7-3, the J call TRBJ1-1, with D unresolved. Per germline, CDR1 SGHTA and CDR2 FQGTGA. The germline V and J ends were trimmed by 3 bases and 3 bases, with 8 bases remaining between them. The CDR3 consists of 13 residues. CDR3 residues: CASSLLLYTEAFF. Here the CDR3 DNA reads TGTGCCAGCAGCTTGCTTCTCTACACTGAAGCTTTCTTT.

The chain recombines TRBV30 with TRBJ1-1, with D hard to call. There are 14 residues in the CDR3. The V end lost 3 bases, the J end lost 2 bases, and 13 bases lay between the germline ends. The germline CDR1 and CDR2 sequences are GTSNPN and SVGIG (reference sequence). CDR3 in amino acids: CAWSTPPYNTEAFF. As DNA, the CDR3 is TGTGCCTGGAGCACTCCTCCTTATAACACTGAAGCTTTCTTT.

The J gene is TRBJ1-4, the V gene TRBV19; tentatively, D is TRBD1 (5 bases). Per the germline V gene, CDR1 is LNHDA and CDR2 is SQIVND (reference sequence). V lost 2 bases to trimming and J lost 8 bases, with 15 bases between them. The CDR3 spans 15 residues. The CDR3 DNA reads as TGTGCCAGTAGTATACGACAGAAGGGAGCCGAAAAACTGTTTTTT. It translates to CASSIRQKGAEKLFF.